These 11 T cell receptor beta chains were sequenced from one sample in a study of B cell selection in AIRE deficiency. Assay used: immunoSEQ multiplex PCR; TCRdb lists only in-frame clones, some missing. The table lists roughly 23,000 clones, roughly 97% of them singletons. Sorting defined conventional CD4 T cells as CD4+CD127+. The sequencing input was conventional CD4+ T cells sorted from PBMCs. Source of these receptors: a human donor with AIRE deficiency.

This chain uses TRBV19 with TRBJ1-5; a weak D match, TRBD1 (6 bases). Germline V lookup: CDR1 LNHDA, CDR2 SQIVND (reference sequence). Trimming took off 2 bases at V and 5 bases at J, with 10 bases between the two ends. The CDR3 sequence is 14 residues long. CDR3 sequence (DNA): TGTGCCAGTAGTATATGGGGGCTGGATCAGCCCCAGCATTTT. Amino acids: CASSIWGLDQPQHF.

This clone has just a few counts. This chain links TRBV6-1 with TRBJ2-7, with 14 bases that match TRBD2. The V segment lost 6 bases and the J segment 6 bases; nucleotides outside the gene matches: 1. CDR3 length: 13 residues. Germline V gives CDR1 MNHNS, CDR2 SASEGT. CDR3: CASSGTSGSEQYF. The CDR3 DNA reads TGTGCCAGCAGCGGGACTAGCGGGAGCGAGCAGTACTTC.

The chain employs TRBV7-2 and TRBJ1-2, with D unresolved. This CDR3 comprises 13 residues. Germline V gives CDR1 SGHTA, CDR2 FQGNSA. The V gene lost 1 base and the J gene lost 2 bases, with 5 bases spanning the gap. Written as DNA, the CDR3 is TGTGCCAGCAGCTTAGTTGGAAACTATGGCTACACCTTC. Translated, it gives CASSLVGNYGYTF.

The V call is TRBV4-2, the J call TRBJ2-5; a weak D match, TRBD2 (7 bases). The CDR3 has 18 residues. From germline, CDR1 is LGHNA and CDR2 YNFKEQ. Between the trimmed V and J ends, which lost 0 bases and 5 bases, there was a span of 22 bases. CDR3 in amino acids: CASSQEILGGARQETQYF. CDR3 bases: TGTGCCAGCAGCCAAGAGATTCTGGGGGGGGCCCGTCAGGAGACCCAGTACTTC.

The rearrangement links TRBV7-2 to TRBJ1-5; possible D gene TRBD1, 6 bases. The CDR3 loop spans 16 amino acids. Germline V gives CDR1 SGHTA, CDR2 FQGNSA. Trimming left V 0 bases short and J 6 bases short, with 15 bases between. CDR3 nucleotide sequence: TGTGCCAGCAGCTTAGCGCGTGCAGGGGTTGCTCAGCCCCAGCATTTT. This gives the protein CASSLARAGVAQPQHF. Filled out from reference TRBV7-2 and TRBJ1-5, the complete variable domain reads GAGVSQSPSNKVTEKGKDVELRCDPISGHTALYWYRQSLGQGLEFLIYFQGNSAPDKSGLPSDRFSAERTGGSVSTLTIQRTQQEDSAVYLCASSLARAGVAQPQHFGDGTRLSIL.

The V and J genes are TRBV28 and TRBJ1-5; D is undetermined. The CDR3 consists of 17 residues. V lost 2 bases to trimming and J lost 7 bases, with 21 bases between them. Germline CDR1 MDHEN, CDR2 SYDVKM. In DNA form, the CDR3 reads TGTGCCAGCAGTTTAGGTAAAGGGAACGATTTGCGACAGCCCCAGCATTTT. Its protein product is CASSLGKGNDLRQPQHF.

The chain employs TRBV11-3 and TRBJ1-4; TRBD1 aligns across 7 bases. CDR3 length: 14 amino acids. Germline CDR1 is SGHNT and CDR2 is YENEEA. V dropped 1 base and J dropped 5; count of bases not matched to a gene: 1. In DNA form, the CDR3 reads TGTGCCAGCAGCTTAGTGACAGGGAATGAAAAACTGTTTTTT. Its translation is CASSLVTGNEKLFF.

The gene calls are TRBV15 and TRBJ1-4, with TRBD1 matching over 7 bases. The V segment lost 8 bases and the J segment 10 bases; nucleotides outside the gene matches: 10. Germline-derived CDR1 and CDR2 are LNHNV and YYDKDF (reference sequence). The CDR3 sequence is 13 residues long. For the CDR3, the DNA is TGTGCCACCGACTCAGACAGGGAAGGAAAACTGTTTTTT. This codes for CATDSDREGKLFF.

The rearrangement uses TRBV4-3 and TRBJ2-6; 8 bases are a match to TRBD1. The ends lost 4 bases at V and 0 bases at J; junction bases unmatched: 5. Germline values: CDR1 LGHNA, CDR2 YSLEER. The CDR3 runs 17 residues. The CDR3 reads CASSRETGASGANVLTF. The CDR3, as DNA: TGCGCCAGCAGCCGCGAGACAGGGGCCTCTGGGGCCAACGTCCTGACTTTC.

V gene TRBV4-1 combines with J gene TRBJ2-6; TRBD2 matches 8 bases. The CDR3 runs 19 residues. CDR1 is MGHRA, CDR2 YSYEKL, per germline. The ends lost 0 bases at V and 2 bases at J; junction bases unmatched: 9. In DNA, the CDR3 is TGCGCCAGCAGCCAAGATTTGCAGCTTAGCGGGACTGGGGCCAACGTCCTGACTTTC. The encoded protein is CASSQDLQLSGTGANVLTF.

V usage is TRBV4-3 and J usage is TRBJ2-3; a weak D match, TRBD2 (5 bases). V shed 0 bases and J shed 2 bases, with 15 bases lying between them. CDR3 size: 17 residues. Germline assignment: CDR1 LGHNA and CDR2 YSLEER. The CDR3 region is CASSQDGAELPTDTQYF. The CDR3 region has the DNA TGCGCCAGCAGCCAAGATGGAGCGGAGCTCCCCACAGATACGCAGTATTTT.